This paragraph covers one T cell receptor (beta chain) sequence. The antigen remains unidentified. The source of the sample is a study of OX40 agonist ivuxolimab in advanced cancers. About the research overall: Dose-escalation subjects each had hepatocellular carcinoma, melanoma, renal cell or head and neck cancer. Three patients had partial responses: one hepatocellular carcinoma, two cutaneous melanoma.

The study's findings and limits: Nonresponders, in some cases, also had low normalized T-cell clonal expansion.

Clones were read by immunoSEQ multiplex PCR, and TCRdb kept only the in-frame ones, dropping some. This table has about 53,000 clones, approximately 84% appearing once. Germline V gives CDR1 MNHNS, CDR2 SASEGT. This CDR3 spans 15 amino acids. V shed 2 bases and J shed 0 bases, with 10 bases lying between them. Here the sequenced sample was CD4+ or CD8+ T cells sorted from blood, taken in a trial of the OX40 agonist ivuxolimab. This sequence joins TRBV6-1 and TRBJ1-1, with D possibly being TRBD1 (5 bases). This TCR came from an adult with an advanced solid tumor such as melanoma, head and neck, liver or kidney cancer. In DNA, the CDR3 is TGTGCCAGCAGTGAATCTGGCAGGGTGAACACTGAAGCTTTCTTT. Amino acids: CASSESGRVNTEAFF.